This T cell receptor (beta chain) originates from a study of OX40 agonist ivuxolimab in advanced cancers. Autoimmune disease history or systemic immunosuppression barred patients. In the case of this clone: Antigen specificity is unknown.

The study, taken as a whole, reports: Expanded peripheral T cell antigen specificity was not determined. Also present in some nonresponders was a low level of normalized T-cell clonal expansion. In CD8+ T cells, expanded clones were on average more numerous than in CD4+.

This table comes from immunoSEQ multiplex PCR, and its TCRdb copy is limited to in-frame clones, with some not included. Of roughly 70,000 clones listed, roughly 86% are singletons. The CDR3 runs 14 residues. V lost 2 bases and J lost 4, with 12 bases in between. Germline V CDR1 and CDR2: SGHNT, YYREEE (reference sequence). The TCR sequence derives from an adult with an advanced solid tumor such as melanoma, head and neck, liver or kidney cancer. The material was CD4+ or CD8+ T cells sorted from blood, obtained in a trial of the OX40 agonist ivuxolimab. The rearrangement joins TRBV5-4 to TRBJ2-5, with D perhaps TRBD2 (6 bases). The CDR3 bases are TGTGCCAGCAGCTTCAGACTAGAAGCAGAGACCCAGTACTTC. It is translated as CASSFRLEAETQYF.